Below are 2 T cell receptor beta chains sequenced from a single sample in a study of blood T cells in healthy people across ages. Together with a sample-barcoded 5' primer, a J-beta primer mix was included in a second PCR lasting about 7 to 11 cycles. TCRdb analysed the 5' RACE reads with MiXCR anew, one entry per CDR3 protein. This table holds over 1.5 million distinct CDR3 sequences, roughly 50% found once. Sequences were obtained from blood. All receptors derive from a woman between 35 and 50 years old in good health.

The chain employs TRBV6-5 and TRBJ2-7; D may be TRBD1 or TRBD2 (5 bases each). Germline V gene data show CDR1 as MNHEY and CDR2 as SVGAGI. V lost 4 bases and J 2 bases, leaving 18 bases between the germline ends. This CDR3 has 16 amino acids. The CDR3 region has the DNA TGTGCCAGCAGTTTCGGACTGAACCCGGGACCCTACGAGCAGTACTTC. Its translation is CASSFGLNPGPYEQYF.

This clonotype was seen just once. V is TRBV20-1 and J is TRBJ1-6, with TRBD1 identical over 9 bases. Germline assignment: CDR1 DFQATT and CDR2 SNEGSKA (reference sequence). CDR3 size: 14 residues. After removal of 4 bases from V and 7 bases from J, the junction contained 5 bases not matched to a gene. CDR3: CSATGQGRNSPLHF. CDR3 nucleotides: TGCAGTGCTACTGGACAGGGGAGAAATTCACCCCTCCACTTT.